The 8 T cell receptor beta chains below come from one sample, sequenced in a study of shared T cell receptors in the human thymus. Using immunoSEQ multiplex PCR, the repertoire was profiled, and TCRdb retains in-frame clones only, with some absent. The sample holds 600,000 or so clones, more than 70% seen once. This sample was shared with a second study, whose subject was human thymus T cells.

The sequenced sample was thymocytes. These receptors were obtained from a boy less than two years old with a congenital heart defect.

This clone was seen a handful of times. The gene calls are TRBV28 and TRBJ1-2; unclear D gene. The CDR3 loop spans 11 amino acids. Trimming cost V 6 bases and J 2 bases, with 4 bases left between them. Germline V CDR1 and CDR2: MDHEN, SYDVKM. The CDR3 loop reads CASSPNYGYTF. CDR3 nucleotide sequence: TGTGCCAGCAGCCCGAACTATGGCTACACCTTC.

The CDR3, as DNA: TGTGCCAGCAGCTTAGTTCTAGGTTTTCTTAACACTGAAGCTTTCTTT. Its translation: CASSLVLGFLNTEAFF. The rearrangement joins TRBV5-6 to TRBJ1-1; D is unclear. V gave up 2 bases and J gave up 2 bases, with 16 bases separating them. CDR3 length: 16 residues. CDR1 is SGHDT and CDR2 is YYEEEE in the germline V gene.

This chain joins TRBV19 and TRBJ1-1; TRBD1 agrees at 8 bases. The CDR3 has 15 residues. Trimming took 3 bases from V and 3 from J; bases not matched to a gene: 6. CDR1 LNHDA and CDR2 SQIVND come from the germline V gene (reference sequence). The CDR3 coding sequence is TGTGCCAGTAGTATGAGACAGGGGACCCACACTGAAGCTTTCTTT. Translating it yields CASSMRQGTHTEAFF.

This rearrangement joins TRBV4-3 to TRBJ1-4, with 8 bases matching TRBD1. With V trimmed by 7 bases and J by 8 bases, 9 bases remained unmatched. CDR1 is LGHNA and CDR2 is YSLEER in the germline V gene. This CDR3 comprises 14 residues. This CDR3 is CASTERTGREKLFF. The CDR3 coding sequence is TGCGCCAGCACAGAACGGACAGGGAGGGAAAAACTGTTTTTT.

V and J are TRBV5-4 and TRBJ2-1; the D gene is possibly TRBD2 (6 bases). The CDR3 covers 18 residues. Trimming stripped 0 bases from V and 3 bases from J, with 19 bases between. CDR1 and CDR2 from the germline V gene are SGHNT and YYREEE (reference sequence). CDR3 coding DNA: TGTGCCAGCAGCTTGGCTCCCCGACTAGTCCGGTTCTACAATGAGCAGTTCTTC. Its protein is CASSLAPRLVRFYNEQFF.

CDR3 region: CASPSYEQYF. For the CDR3, the DNA is TGTGCCAGCCCGTCCTACGAGCAGTACTTC. The J gene is TRBJ2-7, the V gene TRBV14; no clear D gene. CDR1 is SGHDN, CDR2 FVKESK, per germline. This CDR3 comprises 10 residues. V lost 8 bases and J 1 base, leaving 3 bases between the germline ends.

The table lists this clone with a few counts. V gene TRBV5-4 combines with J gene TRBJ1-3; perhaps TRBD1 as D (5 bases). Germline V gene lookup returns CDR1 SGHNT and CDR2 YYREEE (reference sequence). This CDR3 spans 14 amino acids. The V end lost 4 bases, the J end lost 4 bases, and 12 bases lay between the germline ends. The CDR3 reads CASSLGQVGNTIYF. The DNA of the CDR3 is TGTGCCAGCAGCCTCGGACAAGTCGGAAACACCATATATTTT. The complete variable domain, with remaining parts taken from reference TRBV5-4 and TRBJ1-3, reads ETGVTQSPTHLIKTRGQQVTLRCSSQSGHNTVSWYQQALGQGPQFIFQYYREEENGRGNFPPRFSGLQFPNYSSELNVNALELDDSALYLCASSLGQVGNTIYFGEGSWLTVV.

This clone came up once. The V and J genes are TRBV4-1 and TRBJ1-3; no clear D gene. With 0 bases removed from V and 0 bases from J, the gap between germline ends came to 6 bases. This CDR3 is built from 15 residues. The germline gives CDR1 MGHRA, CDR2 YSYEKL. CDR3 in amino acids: CASSQDTSSGNTIYF. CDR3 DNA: TGCGCCAGCAGCCAAGATACGAGCTCTGGAAACACCATATATTTT.